What follows describes a single T cell receptor (beta chain). Its antigen is currently unknown. This may arise from a read error, as a much more abundant clone is one base away. The draw of peripheral blood yielded ten milliliters from each donor. The germline V and J ends were trimmed by 6 bases and 4 bases, with 17 bases remaining between them. Germline V gene sequence: CDR1 SGDLS, CDR2 YYNGEE. The CDR3 runs to 14 residues. The data were taken from a study of blood T cells in healthy people across ages. General observations from the study: From one million sequenced T cells, diversity estimates were lower bounds. Both higher diversity and more naive CD4+ cells marked long-lived donors when set against aged donors.

Through a sample-barcoded 5' primer and a J-beta primer mix, a second PCR was run for roughly 7 to 11 cycles. A template-switch adaptor that had 12 random nucleotides put a tag on each cDNA molecule. Via MiXCR, TCRdb re-called the 5' RACE reads, giving one row per CDR3 protein. The sample carries hundreds of thousands of distinct CDR3 sequences, over 40% recorded once. The clonotype originates from a woman aged 80 or older in good health. V and J are TRBV9 and TRBJ2-7; D might be TRBD1 (6 bases). Source material: blood. CDR3: CASISSGTSYEQYF. The DNA of the CDR3 is TGTGCCAGCATCTCTTCCGGGACAAGTTACGAGCAGTACTTC.